Below are 2 T cell receptor beta chains sequenced from a single sample in a study of human T cells and chemical hapten exposure. The time point denotes: healthy volunteer bleed at 2 weeks. Extraction of total RNA was performed on unfractionated whole blood. Each CDR3 protein gets one entry after TCRdb re-called the RACE reads with MiXCR. The data show 100,000 to 150,000 distinct CDR3 sequences, around 8.2% seen once. The sample was whole blood. All receptors come from a male donor in good health. Some clones in this sample may be carry-over from other donors' samples.

The chain couples TRBV18 to TRBJ2-2; the D gene is possibly TRBD1 (5 bases). V was shortened by 2 bases and J by 1 base, with 8 bases between the two germline ends. The CDR3 length is 15 residues. Germline V gives CDR1 KGHSH, CDR2 LQKENI. The DNA of the CDR3 is TGTGCCAGCTCACCAGGGGCCAAGAACACCGGGGAGCTGTTTTTT. Protein: CASSPGAKNTGELFF.

The chain carries TRBV11-2 and TRBJ2-3; 9 positions agree with TRBD1. CDR3 length: 15 residues. With V trimmed by 5 bases and J by 4 bases, 7 bases remained unmatched. Germline V gene data show CDR1 as SGHAT and CDR2 as FQNNGV. The CDR3: CASSRRDRAADTQYF. Here the CDR3 DNA reads TGTGCCAGCAGCCGCCGGGACAGGGCGGCAGATACGCAGTATTTT. Based on the CDR3 plus reference TRBV11-2 and TRBJ2-3, the full variable domain is EAGVAQSPRYKIIEKRQSVAFWCNPISGHATLYWYQQILGQGPKLLIQFQNNGVVDDSQLPKDRFSAERLKGVDSTLKIQPAKLEDSAVYLCASSRRDRAADTQYFGPGTRLTVL.